The following is a T cell receptor (beta chain) sequence with its context. Its antigen is unknown. Base qualities are not provided; no much larger clone lies one nucleotide away. The junction shows trimming of 3 bases on V and 4 bases on J, and the gene matches do not reach 9 bases of it. CDR1 and CDR2 (SQVTM, ANQGSEA) derive from the germline V gene. The CDR3 starts with the cysteine, ends with the phenylalanine, and has 15 residues. Of all the DNA, just the CDR3 is kept, 45 bases in frame from base 1. This entry is derived from a study of post-analysis software for immune sequencing data (dated by TCRdb to the mid-2010s). Notes on the research overall: Recorded disease courses included relapsing-remitting, secondary progressive and progressive-relapsing multiple sclerosis, with some patients lacking subtype annotation. A subset of samples was prepared in parallel using single-end sample barcoding, then pooled and co-amplified after Illumina adapter ligation. The multiple sclerosis patient repertoires were compared with 11 previously published healthy control repertoires from donors aged roughly 6 to 27 years.

The research as a whole found: Direct clustering with F measure showed strong co-clustering of samples prepared in the same batch, prompting a batch-effect correction. A few TRBV segments, including TRBV5-6, TRBV5-1 and TRBV20-1, were significantly more frequent in patients than controls. Significantly lower normalized Chao1 diversity was found in multiple sclerosis patients than in controls, suggesting substantial peripheral T-cell clonal expansion. The multiple sclerosis patient group was slightly younger than the control group.

Receptor libraries were prepared by PCR. TCRdb records Illumina HiSeq 2500 as the sequencer. To reduce PCR and sequencing biases, unique molecular identifiers were built into the TCR beta cDNA libraries. Every 1 to 10 million input T cells yielded about 500,000 cDNA molecules, meaning each molecule approximated one T cell. The same protocol used for the earlier healthy control dataset was applied to prepare and sequence the patient libraries. Samples belonging to the same batch were prepared together, multiplexed and sequenced on a shared HiSeq lane. Under the source paper's analysis protocol: Raw barcoded reads were processed with MIGEC, and single-read molecular identifier groups were discarded before consensus assembly and CDR3 extraction. Clonotype tables were post-analysed with VDJtools, normalizing diversity by down-sampling all datasets to the smallest sample size. To correct batch-related cross-sample contamination, repertoire overlap clustering matched CDR3 amino acid sequences but not nucleotide sequences. In TCRdb, the public reads were trimmed at Q25 with fastp and aligned with MiXCR, with productive beta chains retained. Rows are unified per CDR3 protein, each entry keeping the most common DNA and genes. TCRdb, rather than the study authors, made the V and J calls. The sample has hundreds of thousands of distinct CDR3 sequences on record, roughly three fifths of them singletons. The ten top clones hold about 10% of the sample.

To demonstrate the VDJtools post-analysis software, the study profiled TCR beta repertoires from the peripheral blood of 10 to 15 young patients with multiple sclerosis. The patients with multiple sclerosis were children and adolescents between roughly 6 and 16 years of age. The sample consisted of blood. This receptor was obtained from a girl aged 2-9 years with multiple sclerosis. The rearranged segments are TRBV29-1 and TRBJ2-3; 8 bases in between match TRBD1. The sequence in DNA is TGCAGCGTTGATATTGGGACAGGATTCTCAGATACGCAGTATTTT. It translates to CSVDIGTGFSDTQYF.